The sample holds a few counts of the clone carrying this T cell receptor (beta chain). Sequencing was performed with immunoSEQ multiplex PCR; in TCRdb, only in-frame clones are kept and a portion is missing. The sample has about 220,000 clones; over 75% are singletons. With V trimmed by 3 bases and J by 8 bases, 25 bases remained unmatched. The CDR3 is made up of 20 amino acids. Germline V gene lookup returns CDR1 LGHNA and CDR2 YNFKEQ. The record originates from a study of blood T cell repertoires in COVID-19. Study context: PBMCs, B-cell-depleted T cells, or T cells provided the cDNA or gDNA that made up the material.

This clonotype was sampled from a human donor in a cohort sampled during active COVID-19. Sequencing was done on a sample of peripheral blood. The rearrangement links TRBV4-2 to TRBJ2-3; 8 bases line up with TRBD2. This chain's CDR3 is CASSHPPRGFSGVPGGTQYF. The CDR3 nucleotides are TGTGCCAGCAGCCACCCCCCCCGGGGCTTTAGCGGGGTGCCGGGTGGTACGCAGTATTTT.